A single sample gave rise to the 5 T cell receptor beta chains below, sequenced in a study of blood T cell repertoires in COVID-19. Data came from immunoSEQ multiplex PCR; TCRdb stores just in-frame clones and leaves some out. The sample records tens of thousands of clones, roughly 89% being singletons. Material for sequencing was peripheral blood. These receptors came from a man aged 45-65 years with active COVID-19.

The chain uses TRBV28 and TRBJ1-1, with D unresolved. The CDR3 is 14 residues long. V lost 3 bases, J lost 1 base, and 9 bases lay in between. Germline V CDR1 and CDR2: MDHEN, SYDVKM. The CDR3 sequence: CASSFRDKNTEAFF. CDR3 DNA: TGTGCCAGCAGTTTCCGCGACAAGAACACTGAAGCTTTCTTT.

Only one count was recorded for this clone. This chain uses TRBV4-3 with TRBJ2-3; tentatively, D is TRBD1 (5 bases). V lost 0 bases and J lost 4, with 20 bases in between. Germline V gene sequence: CDR1 LGHNA, CDR2 YSLEER. This CDR3 region has 18 residues. The CDR3 reads CASSQDRPGLLGADTQYF. The CDR3 DNA follows: TGCGCCAGCAGCCAAGATCGGCCCGGGCTATTAGGGGCAGATACGCAGTATTTT.

The CDR3 sequence: CAIPGLDYNEQFF. In DNA form, the CDR3 reads TGTGCCATACCGGGACTAGATTACAATGAGCAGTTCTTC. The rearrangement joins TRBV6-4 to TRBJ2-1; 8 nucleotides agree with TRBD2. Germline-derived CDR1 and CDR2 are MRHNA and SNTAGT. J lost 4 bases, V lost 10 bases, and 6 bases had no gene match. This CDR3 has 13 residues.

The J gene is TRBJ1-5, the V gene TRBV28; possible D gene TRBD1, 6 bases. The CDR3 covers 18 residues. V gave up 1 base and J gave up 1 base, with 17 bases separating them. The germline V gene encodes CDR1 MDHEN and CDR2 SYDVKM. CDR3 protein: CASSLSPGRGTSNQPQHF. The CDR3 nucleotides read TGTGCCAGCAGTTTATCCCCTGGAAGGGGGACGAGCAATCAGCCCCAGCATTTT.

This chain links TRBV27 with TRBJ2-5; TRBD2 matches at 11 bases. The J segment lost 3 bases and the V segment lost 6 bases, leaving 12 bases of the junction unmatched. This CDR3 region has 17 residues. CDR1 and CDR2 from the germline V gene are MNHEY and SMNVEV (reference sequence). CDR3 region: CASSPYLISGREETQYF. For the CDR3, the DNA is TGTGCCAGCAGCCCTTACCTTATTAGCGGGAGGGAAGAGACCCAGTACTTC.